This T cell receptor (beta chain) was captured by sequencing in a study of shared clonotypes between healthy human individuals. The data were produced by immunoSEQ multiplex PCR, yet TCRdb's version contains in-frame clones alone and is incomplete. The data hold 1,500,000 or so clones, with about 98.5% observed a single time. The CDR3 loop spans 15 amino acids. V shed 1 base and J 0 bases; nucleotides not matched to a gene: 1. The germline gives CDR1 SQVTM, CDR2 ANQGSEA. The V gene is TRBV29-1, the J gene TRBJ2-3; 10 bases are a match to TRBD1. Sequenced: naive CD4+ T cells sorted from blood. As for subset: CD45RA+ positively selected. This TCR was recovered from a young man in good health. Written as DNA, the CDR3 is TGCAGCGTTGAAGGGGACAGGGGAAGCACAGATACGCAGTATTTT. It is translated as CSVEGDRGSTDTQYF.